What follows are 14 T cell receptor beta chains derived from one specimen sequenced in a study of tumor and adjacent non-tumor tissue in lung cancer. A modified ARM-PCR protocol with three rounds of nested PCR amplified TCRbeta. One entry per CDR3 protein, called by TCRdb with MiXCR from the multiplex PCR reads. The sample holds 65,000 to 90,000 distinct CDR3 sequences, over 75% seen once. The template was RNA from unsorted bulk tissue. The sample consisted of lung tumor tissue. All receptors derive from a woman aged 45-65 years with non-small cell lung cancer.

For this clonotype: It is likely a read error, because the conserved phenylalanine at the end of the CDR3 is missing. The chain recombines TRBV28 with TRBJ1-5; no definite D call. Germline-derived CDR1 and CDR2 are MDHEN and SYDVKM. The germline V and J ends were trimmed by 9 bases and 3 bases, with 9 bases remaining between them. This CDR3 contains 12 residues. The CDR3 region is CASWAFNQPQHH. Written as DNA, the CDR3 is TGTGCCAGTTGGGCCTTCAATCAGCCCCAGCATCAT.

With respect to this clonotype: An end of the junction does not agree with germline; a read error may underlie this. The chain is built from TRBV6-1 and TRBJ1-4, with TRBD1 as a possible D gene (5 bases). The CDR3 spans 14 residues. The germline gives CDR1 MNHNS, CDR2 SASEGT. The CDR3 DNA is TGTACCAGCAGCGACGGGGGGACTAATGAAAAACTGTTGTTT. This encodes CTSSDGGTNEKLLF.

In its sample, this clonotype ranks as medium-sized. The CDR3 is CATPAVGTGYTF. Written as DNA, the CDR3 is TGTGCCACCCCCGCCGTGGGGACTGGCTACACCTTC. The rearrangement links TRBV10-3 to TRBJ1-2; possible D gene TRBD1, 5 bases. V was cut by 10 bases and J by 7 bases, with 16 bases left in between. The length of the CDR3 is 12 residues. Germline lookup yields CDR1 ENHRY and CDR2 SYGVKD.

The CDR3: CASSYSEGSTQYF. In nucleotides, the CDR3 is TGTGCCAGCAGTTACTCGGAGGGATCGACGCAGTATTTT. V is TRBV6-2 or TRBV6-3 and J is TRBJ2-3, with D perhaps matching TRBD2 (6 bases). The CDR3 covers 13 residues. The germline V gene encodes CDR1 MNHEY and CDR2 SVGEGT. The V end was cut by 0 bases, the J end by 9 bases, with 10 bases between.

Worth noting for this clonotype: One junction end does not reproduce the germline sequence, and a read error may be involved. The chain has TRBV11-1 and TRBJ2-5, with D perhaps matching TRBD1 (6 bases). Germline V gives CDR1 SGHAT, CDR2 FQDESV (reference sequence). This CDR3 contains 14 residues. The CDR3 bases are TGTACCAGCAGGCTGGGACAACCCCAAGAGATCCAGTACTTC. Amino acid sequence: CTSRLGQPQEIQYF.

The genes are TRBV20-1 and TRBJ2-3; D call uncertain. Germline V gives CDR1 DFQATT, CDR2 SNEGSKA (reference sequence). The CDR3 runs to 12 residues. V was shortened by 6 bases and J by 11 bases, with 18 bases between the two germline ends. Written as DNA, the CDR3 is TGCAGTGCCAACATCCTGCTGGAGAGGCAGTATTTT. It codes for CSANILLERQYF.

The gene calls are TRBV12-3 or TRBV12-4 and TRBJ1-1, with D hard to call. V lost 1 base, J lost 14 bases, and 17 bases lay in between. The CDR3 length is 13 residues. DNA of the CDR3: TGTGCCAGCAGTTTAGGGTCGAACACTGGAGCATTCTTT. As protein: CASSLGSNTGAFF.

V usage is TRBV4-2 and J usage is TRBJ1-1; a weak D match, TRBD1 (6 bases). The CDR3 length is 14 residues. Germline lookup yields CDR1 LGHNA and CDR2 YNFKEQ. The DNA for the CDR3 is TGTGTCAACAGTCGCGCACAGGGAGACACTGAAGCTTTCTTT. This gives the protein CVNSRAQGDTEAFF.

Of note for this clonotype: The junction departs from the called germline gene at one end, perhaps through a read error. V usage is TRBV11-2 and J usage is TRBJ2-3; D call uncertain. This CDR3 has 13 amino acids. Germline assignment: CDR1 SGHAT and CDR2 FQNNGV. CDR3 sequence reads: CTSSPTASYTQYF. The DNA for the CDR3 is TGTACCAGCAGCCCCACCGCCTCATATACGCAATATTTT.

With regard to this clonotype: The junction departs from the called germline gene at one end, perhaps through a read error. The V gene is TRBV20-1, the J gene TRBJ2-3; tentatively, D is TRBD1 or TRBD2 (5 bases each). This CDR3 is 15 amino acids long. Germline V gene lookup returns CDR1 DFQATT and CDR2 SNEGSKA (reference sequence). CDR3 loop: CSARDLTGGADKQYF. The CDR3 DNA reads TGCAGTGCTAGAGATCTTACAGGAGGCGCAGATAAGCAGTATTTT.

This clonotype is medium-sized. The chain is built from TRBV20-1 and TRBJ2-7; possible D gene TRBD2, 6 bases. Germline V lookup: CDR1 DFQATT, CDR2 SNEGSKA (reference sequence). The CDR3 loop spans 13 amino acids. V lost 4 bases, J lost 7 bases, and 17 bases lay in between. CDR3 coding DNA: TGCAGTGCTAAACGGGACTCCCTTTTTGAGCAGTACTTC. This gives the protein CSAKRDSLFEQYF.

The table lists this clonotype with a few counts. The chain carries TRBV12-3 or TRBV12-4 and TRBJ2-1; D remains unclear. This CDR3 has 14 residues. V was clipped by 8 bases and J by 9 bases, with 20 bases between them. CDR3 DNA sequence: TGTGCCAGCGGTTGGACGGACGGGTCGGGTGAGCAGTTCTTC. It codes for CASGWTDGSGEQFF.

On this clonotype itself: The junction does not match germline at one end; this may be a read error. This chain joins TRBV6-6 and TRBJ1-5; no reliable D call. The CDR3 consists of 13 residues. Germline lookup yields CDR1 MNHNY and CDR2 SVGAGI (reference sequence). The CDR3 reads CASSPRDGQPQHF. CDR3 coding DNA: TGTGCTAGCAGTCCCCGAGATGGGCAGCCCCAGCATTTT.

On this clonotype itself: The CDR3 does not end in the conserved phenylalanine or tryptophan, so this is likely a read error. No DNA is shown, since the ends of the CDR3 on it are uncertain; the CDR3 is the one TCRdb lists. This rearrangement joins TRBV6-5 to TRBJ1-1. The V gene's germline CDR1 is MNHEY and CDR2 SVGAGI. The CDR3 contains 12 residues when both ends are counted. The CDR3 loop is CASSRMNTEAFS.